The 21 T cell receptor beta chains below were found in one sample sequenced in a study of siplizumab effects on memory and regulatory T cells. The table came from immunoSEQ multiplex PCR; TCRdb's copy has only in-frame clones and leaves some out. The sample has around 100,000 clones; 94% are singletons. Material: Tregs sorted from blood. The receptor set was obtained from a human donor in good health.

The chain uses TRBV4-1 and TRBJ2-1; 12 bases match TRBD2. Looked up from germline, CDR1 is MGHRA and CDR2 is YSYEKL. This CDR3 region has 18 residues. J lost 7 bases, V lost 5 bases, and 15 bases had no gene match. The CDR3 here is CASSASLTGTSGSNEQFF. As DNA, the CDR3 is TGCGCCAGCAGCGCAAGTCTTACAGGGACTAGCGGGTCTAATGAGCAGTTCTTC.

CDR3 in amino acids: CASRLTGTSVKEQYF. CDR3 coding DNA: TGCGCCAGCAGACTAACCGGGACTAGCGTCAAGGAGCAGTACTTC. The chain has TRBV10-2 and TRBJ2-7; 10 nucleotides line up with TRBD2. The CDR3 consists of 15 residues. Trimming took 6 bases from V and 7 from J; bases not matched to a gene: 12. The germline gives CDR1 WSHSY, CDR2 SAAADI.

The CDR3 loop reads CASSLRTGGNAGELFF. The CDR3 DNA follows: TGCGCCAGCAGCCTCCGGACAGGGGGCAACGCCGGGGAGCTGTTTTTT. V gene TRBV4-1 combines with J gene TRBJ2-2; 11 nucleotides match TRBD1. CDR1 and CDR2 (germline): MGHRA, YSYEKL. J gave up 6 bases and V 4 bases, and 7 bases lay outside the gene matches. The CDR3 runs 16 residues.

The CDR3 nucleotides read TGTGCCAGCAGGAGGACAGGCAGAAATCAGCCCCAGCATTTT. Translated: CASRRTGRNQPQHF. The chain carries TRBV28 and TRBJ1-5; 7 bases line up with TRBD1. V lost 6 bases to trimming and J lost 4 bases; unmatched junction nucleotides: 6. Germline V gene sequence: CDR1 MDHEN, CDR2 SYDVKM. This CDR3 spans 14 amino acids.

In its sample, this clone was seen once. The CDR3 DNA is TGTGCCAGCATCTACCGGCCAGGACGGGAGACCCAGTACTTC. It translates to CASIYRPGRETQYF. The chain has TRBV11-2 and TRBJ2-5; unclear D gene. CDR3 size: 14 residues. V shed 7 bases and J shed 5 bases, with 17 bases lying between them. Germline-derived CDR1 and CDR2 are SGHAT and FQNNGV.

J is TRBJ1-2 and V is TRBV14, with D uncertain. This CDR3 is built from 14 residues. The germline V gene has CDR1 SGHDN and CDR2 FVKESK. Trimming stripped 7 bases from V and 6 bases from J, with 18 bases between. CDR3 amino acids: CASIKRPPVDGYTF. The DNA for the CDR3 is TGTGCCAGCATTAAAAGACCCCCGGTGGATGGCTACACCTTC.

This chain uses TRBV7-9 with TRBJ1-2; the D is unclear. The CDR3 is 14 amino acids. V lost 0 bases and J 5 bases, leaving 10 bases between the germline ends. Germline CDR1 and CDR2: SEHNR and FQNEAQ (reference sequence). The CDR3 reads CASSLARGFYGYTF. The CDR3 DNA is TGTGCCAGCAGCTTAGCCCGCGGGTTTTATGGCTACACCTTC.

A few counts support this clone. This chain connects TRBV6-1 to TRBJ2-7; 7 nucleotides line up with TRBD2. Germline V gene lookup returns CDR1 MNHNS and CDR2 SASEGT. The CDR3 spans 15 residues. V gave up 1 base and J gave up 3 bases; unmatched junction bases: 6. CDR3 nucleotides: TGTGCCAGCAGTGAAGTAAGCGGGATTGTCTACGAGCAGTACTTC. Translated: CASSEVSGIVYEQYF.

The chain's CDR3 is CASSVFTRQGGGYTF. The DNA for the CDR3 is TGTGCCAGCAGCGTATTTACTCGACAGGGCGGAGGCTACACCTTC. The chain carries TRBV9 and TRBJ1-2, with 7 bases aligning to TRBD1. Per germline, CDR1 SGDLS and CDR2 YYNGEE. The J segment lost 8 bases and the V segment lost 1 base, leaving 11 bases of the junction unmatched. This CDR3 contains 15 residues.

This chain links TRBV30 with TRBJ1-2; D may be TRBD1 (5 bases). Trimming removed 0 bases from V and 6 bases from J, with 26 bases in between. The CDR3 contains 18 residues. Germline CDR1 GTSNPN, CDR2 SVGIG (reference sequence). CDR3: CAWSVAGVKGSPLHGYTF. CDR3 DNA sequence: TGTGCCTGGAGTGTAGCTGGGGTGAAGGGGTCCCCGCTCCATGGCTACACCTTC.

The rearrangement uses TRBV18 and TRBJ1-1; TRBD1 is a possible D gene (6 bases). Germline lookup yields CDR1 KGHSH and CDR2 LQKENI. CDR3 length: 14 residues. V shed 6 bases and J shed 0 bases, with 11 bases lying between them. The CDR3, as DNA: TGTGCCAGCTCCCCCCAGGGGATGAACACTGAAGCTTTCTTT. Translation gives CASSPQGMNTEAFF.

V usage is TRBV7-8 and J usage is TRBJ1-1; D is perhaps TRBD1 (6 bases). The CDR3 runs to 13 residues. Deletions cut 7 bases from V and 7 bases from J, with 16 bases between. Germline assignment: CDR1 SGHVS and CDR2 FQNEAQ. In DNA, the CDR3 is TGTGCCAGCACTCAGGGGTCGCGGGGTGAAGCTTTCTTT. It yields the protein CASTQGSRGEAFF.

The chain uses TRBV6-6 and TRBJ2-7, with a possible D match to TRBD1 (6 bases). Per the germline V gene, CDR1 is MNHNY and CDR2 is SVGAGI (reference sequence). Trimming removed 6 bases at V and 4 bases at J, with 13 bases between. The CDR3 is made up of 13 amino acids. The CDR3 nucleotides read TGTGCCAGCAGCCCTAGGGGGTGGTACGAGCAGTACTTC. Translating it yields CASSPRGWYEQYF.

V usage is TRBV28 and J usage is TRBJ1-5; TRBD1 might be the D (5 bases). The CDR3 consists of 14 residues. Germline V lookup: CDR1 MDHEN, CDR2 SYDVKM. With 6 bases removed from V and 7 bases from J, the gap between germline ends came to 16 bases. Written as DNA, the CDR3 is TGTGCCAGCAGCGAGGGGAAACCGGGGCAGCCCCAGCATTTT. Its translation: CASSEGKPGQPQHF.

This CDR3 is CARRTSGRGPILSSYNEQFF. Here the CDR3 DNA reads TGTGCCAGACGGACTAGCGGGAGGGGCCCGATTCTCAGCTCCTACAATGAGCAGTTCTTC. This chain uses TRBV30 with TRBJ2-1; 15 bases align to TRBD2. The CDR3 contains 20 residues. CDR1 and CDR2 (germline): GTSNPN, SVGIG (reference sequence). With V trimmed by 8 bases and J by 0 bases, 17 bases remained unmatched.

This chain joins TRBV10-3 and TRBJ2-3; D perhaps matches TRBD1 (6 bases). CDR1 is ENHRY and CDR2 is SYGVKD in the germline V gene. The CDR3 has 12 residues. Trimming cost V 10 bases and J 2 bases, with 10 bases left between them. Here the CDR3 DNA reads TGTGCCACCGGGACAAACACAGATACGCAGTATTTT. Protein product: CATGTNTDTQYF.

The CDR3 loop reads CASSLATGVYEQYF. The CDR3, as DNA: TGCGCCAGCAGCTTGGCCACAGGGGTGTACGAGCAGTACTTC. V and J are TRBV5-1 and TRBJ2-7, with 7 nucleotides matching TRBD1. From germline, CDR1 is SGHRS and CDR2 YFSETQ. V was pared by 0 bases and J by 4 bases, with 4 bases of the junction left unmatched. This CDR3 is 14 amino acids long.

V and J are TRBV19 and TRBJ1-4; possibly TRBD1 for D (6 bases). V was clipped by 4 bases and J by 6 bases, with 12 bases between them. The CDR3 covers 14 residues. From germline, CDR1 is LNHDA and CDR2 SQIVND (reference sequence). CDR3 DNA: TGTGCCAGTAGTACGGGGAGGGGGGATGAAAAACTGTTTTTT. Translated, it gives CASSTGRGDEKLFF.

This chain links TRBV14 with TRBJ2-7, with D hard to call. The CDR3 spans 14 residues. Trimming pared 4 bases from V and 0 bases from J, leaving 10 bases between. The germline CDR1 and CDR2 sequences are SGHDN and FVKESK. The CDR3 nucleotides read TGTGCCAGCAGCCCCGGCCTTCTCTCCTACGAGCAGTACTTC. It encodes CASSPGLLSYEQYF. The full variable domain, its missing parts supplied by reference TRBV14 and TRBJ2-7, is EAGVTQFPSHSVIEKGQTVTLRCDPISGHDNLYWYRRVMGKEIKFLLHFVKESKQDESGMPNNRFLAERTGGTYSTLKVQPAELEDSGVYFCASSPGLLSYEQYFGPGTRLTVT.

The chain combines TRBV7-8 with TRBJ2-7; 7 positions match TRBD1. Germline-derived CDR1 and CDR2 are SGHVS and FQNEAQ. The CDR3 length is 13 residues. Trimming removed 5 bases from V and 3 bases from J; junction bases left unmatched: 4. This CDR3 is CASSLDRVYEQYF. The CDR3 nucleotides are TGTGCCAGCAGCCTTGACAGGGTCTACGAGCAGTACTTC.

V gene TRBV5-6 combines with J gene TRBJ2-1; D remains ambiguous. Trimming took off 1 base at V and 9 bases at J, with 23 bases between the two ends. From germline, CDR1 is SGHDT and CDR2 YYEEEE. This CDR3 contains 17 residues. This CDR3 is CASSLLLLAHSRVEQFF. CDR3 DNA: TGTGCCAGCAGCTTGTTACTCTTGGCTCACTCACGAGTTGAGCAGTTCTTC. The variable domain in full, with the rest retrieved from reference TRBV5-6 and TRBJ2-1, is DAGVTQSPTHLIKTRGQQVTLRCSPKSGHDTVSWYQQALGQGPQFIFQYYEEEERQRGNFPDRFSGHQFPNYSSELNVNALLLGDSALYLCASSLLLLAHSRVEQFFGPGTRLTVL.